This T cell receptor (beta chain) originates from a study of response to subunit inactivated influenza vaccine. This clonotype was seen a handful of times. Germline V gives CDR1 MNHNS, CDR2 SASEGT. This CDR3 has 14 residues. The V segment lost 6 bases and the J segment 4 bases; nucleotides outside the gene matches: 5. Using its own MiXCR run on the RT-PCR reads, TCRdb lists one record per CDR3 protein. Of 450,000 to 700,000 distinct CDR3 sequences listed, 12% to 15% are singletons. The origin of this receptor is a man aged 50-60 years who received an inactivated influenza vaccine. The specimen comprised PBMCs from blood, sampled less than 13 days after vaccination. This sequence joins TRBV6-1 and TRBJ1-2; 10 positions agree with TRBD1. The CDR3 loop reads CASRTTGGIYGYTF. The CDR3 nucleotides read TGTGCCAGCAGAACGACAGGGGGCATCTATGGCTACACCTTC.